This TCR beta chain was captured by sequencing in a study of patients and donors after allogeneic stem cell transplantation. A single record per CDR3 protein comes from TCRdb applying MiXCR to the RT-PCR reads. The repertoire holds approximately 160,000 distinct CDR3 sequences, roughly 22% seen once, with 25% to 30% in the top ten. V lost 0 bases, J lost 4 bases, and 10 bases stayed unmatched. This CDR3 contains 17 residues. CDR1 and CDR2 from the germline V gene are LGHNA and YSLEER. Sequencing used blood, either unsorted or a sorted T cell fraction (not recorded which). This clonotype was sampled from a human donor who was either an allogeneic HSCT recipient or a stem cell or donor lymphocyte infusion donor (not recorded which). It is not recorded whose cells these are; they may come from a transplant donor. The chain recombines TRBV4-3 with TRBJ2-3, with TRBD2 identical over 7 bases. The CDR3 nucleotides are TGCGCCAGCAGCCAAGATTCTTGGCGGGAGTTTGCAGATACGCAGTATTTT. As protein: CASSQDSWREFADTQYF.